These 8 T cell receptor beta chains were sequenced from one sample in a study of blood T cell repertoires in COVID-19. Profiling relied on immunoSEQ multiplex PCR, and the TCRdb table lists in-frame clones only, not all of them. The sample lists some 200,000 clones, 70% to 85% seen once, with more than 4% in the top ten. Sequenced sample: PBMCs or T cells enriched from blood (not recorded which). All receptors come from a woman between 55 and 75 years old with acute COVID-19.

This sequence joins TRBV18 and TRBJ2-1; the match to TRBD1 covers 9 bases. Trimming removed 0 bases from V and 8 bases from J; junction bases left unmatched: 8. From germline, CDR1 is KGHSH and CDR2 LQKENI. The CDR3 sequence is 16 residues long. CDR3 nucleotides: TGTGCCAGCTCACCACCGGCCGGACAGGGGACCGATGAGCAGTTCTTC. Protein: CASSPPAGQGTDEQFF.

The genes are TRBV11-2 and TRBJ2-6; weak D call: TRBD2 (5 bases). Trimming removed 6 bases at V and 3 bases at J, with 12 bases between. Germline V gene sequence: CDR1 SGHAT, CDR2 FQNNGV. This CDR3 has 15 amino acids. CDR3 in amino acids: CASSYTGDGANVLTF. Here the CDR3 DNA reads TGTGCCAGCAGTTATACCGGGGATGGGGCCAACGTCCTGACTTTC. Full variable domain (rest looked up from reference TRBV11-2 and TRBJ2-6): EAGVAQSPRYKIIEKRQSVAFWCNPISGHATLYWYQQILGQGPKLLIQFQNNGVVDDSQLPKDRFSAERLKGVDSTLKIQPAKLEDSAVYLCASSYTGDGANVLTFGAGSRLTVL.

The chain links TRBV6-1 to TRBJ2-5; 12 nucleotides agree with TRBD2. The ends lost 1 base at V and 3 bases at J; junction bases unmatched: 6. Germline CDR1 MNHNS, CDR2 SASEGT. The CDR3 loop spans 17 amino acids. The CDR3 DNA follows: TGTGCCAGCAGTGAAGTTTACCTAGCGGGAGGGAAAGAGACCCAGTACTTC. As protein: CASSEVYLAGGKETQYF.

As concerns this clone: Additional DNA sequences in this sample encode the identical CDR3. The chain couples TRBV4-3 to TRBJ2-1; D may be TRBD2 (6 bases). Trimming pared 4 bases from V and 0 bases from J, leaving 10 bases between. Germline-derived CDR1 and CDR2 are LGHNA and YSLEER. CDR3 size: 15 residues. The CDR3 nucleotides are TGCGCCAGCAGCCCTACTAGCCTCTCCTACAATGAGCAGTTCTTC. Protein: CASSPTSLSYNEQFF.

This chain uses TRBV6-2 or TRBV6-3 with TRBJ1-1, with 7 nucleotides matching TRBD1. Trimming at V came to 5 bases and at J to 4 bases, leaving 19 bases not matched to a gene. The CDR3 has 18 amino acids. The germline V gene encodes CDR1 MNHEY and CDR2 SVGEGT. The CDR3 reads CASSPDRPLQGWITEAFF. In DNA, the CDR3 is TGTGCCAGCAGTCCGGACAGGCCTCTACAAGGATGGATCACTGAAGCTTTCTTT.

V is TRBV28 and J is TRBJ1-2, with D possibly being TRBD1 (6 bases). The germline V and J ends were trimmed by 7 bases and 5 bases, with 11 bases remaining between them. Looked up from germline, CDR1 is MDHEN and CDR2 is SYDVKM. CDR3 length: 12 residues. CDR3 residues: CASTRGAYGYTF. CDR3 nucleotides: TGTGCCAGCACGCGGGGGGCTTATGGCTACACCTTC.

The chain uses TRBV2 and TRBJ1-4, with a possible D match to TRBD1 (5 bases). V dropped 5 bases and J dropped 0 bases, with 13 bases sitting between them. The CDR3 consists of 16 residues. Germline-derived CDR1 and CDR2 are SNHLY and FYNNEI. The CDR3 nucleotides read TGTGCCAGCAGTAATAGACAGCTTGCAACTAATGAAAAACTGTTTTTT. Translated, it gives CASSNRQLATNEKLFF.

V is TRBV7-2 and J is TRBJ2-7; TRBD2 agrees at 8 bases. Germline CDR1 is SGHTA and CDR2 is FQGNSA. CDR3 size: 14 residues. Unmatched junction bases numbered 2, after V lost 0 bases and J lost 4 bases. CDR3: CASSLARLAYEQYF. The CDR3 DNA sequence: TGTGCCAGCAGCTTAGCGCGACTAGCGTACGAGCAGTACTTC.